This T cell receptor (beta chain) was retrieved from a study of shared clonotypes between healthy human individuals. Source study methods: Sequence data from immunoSEQ were junction-only and lacked quality scores; consequently, filtering differed. The assay was immunoSEQ multiplex PCR, and TCRdb's table has in-frame clones only and misses some. V and J calls plus clone size are reproduced from that table; the DNA served to infer D and trimming. The data show about 520,000 clones, 90% to 96% seen once. Per germline, CDR1 LNHDA and CDR2 SQIVND (reference sequence). The ends were cut back, 7 bases at V and 0 bases at J, with 13 bases in the middle. The length of the CDR3 is 14 residues. Splitting the CD4+ cells yielded a CD45RA+ naive subset and a CD45RA-negative memory subset.

Material: naive CD4+ T cells sorted from blood. Subset specified: CD45RA+ positively selected. The TCR sequence derives from a woman in her thirties in good health. The J gene is TRBJ2-7, the V gene TRBV19; maybe TRBD2 (5 bases). The CDR3 bases are TGTGCCAGTATGAGGACTCCGAGCTCCTACGAGCAGTACTTC. Its protein is CASMRTPSSYEQYF.